This T cell receptor (beta chain) is from a study of T and B cells in COVID-19 patients. In the study overall: Blood was sampled from COVID-19 patients who were either actively infected or recovered. Recovered patients mostly had mild to moderate COVID-19 managed as outpatients. At median age around 37 years, recovered patients were younger than active-infection patients at approximately 64.

Blood genomic DNA input for TRB amplification was 250-500 ng. This clonotype came up a few times. The antigen is unknown. Findings and limits, study-wide: CD4+, regulatory T cell, CD8+ and sorted SARS-CoV-2-responsive or tetramer+ T cells were not yet sequenced.

BIOMED2 TRB-A/B primer pools were used in multiplex TRB PCR. TCRdb recomputed calls from the multiplex PCR reads with MiXCR, one row per CDR3 protein. The sample consists of fewer than 5,500 distinct CDR3 sequences, around 30% of them appearing once. The CDR3 has 14 residues. The V gene end was trimmed by 4 bases and the J gene end by 0 bases; junction bases not matched to a gene: 2. Sample: blood. This receptor was taken from a human donor with active COVID-19. The chain links TRBV12-3 or TRBV12-4 to TRBJ1-2; 7 bases match TRBD1. CDR3 DNA sequence: TGTGCCAGCAGTTCCGGGACAGCTAACTATGGCTACACCTTC. Its protein is CASSSGTANYGYTF.